This TCR beta chain appears in the sequencing data of a study of blood T cells in healthy people across ages (dated by TCRdb to the mid-2010s). For the study in its entirety: Template switching captured roughly one uniquely barcoded TCR beta cDNA molecule per two T cells in model experiments. Using deep sequencing normalized with unique cDNA molecular identifiers, the study measured how TCR beta repertoire diversity changes with age. Donors were grouped into four age groups: young (average roughly 16 years), middle-aged (approximately 41), aged (around 60) and long-lived (over 80). To avoid experimental bias, donors of different ages were distributed randomly across sequencing lanes. The study analyzed two additional independent replicas of 1 million unique cDNA reads from the same blood draw for two donors, one aged 18 to 30 and one aged 80 or older.

General findings and caveats noted by the study authors: Because the CMV infection status of the donors was unknown, age-related changes in expanded clonotypes may potentially have been confounded. Because profiling used bulk unsorted PBMCs, naive and antigen-experienced compartments could not be compared conclusively. Compared with the aged group, more naive CD4+ T cells, fewer expanded clones and increased TCR diversity were shown by the long-lived group, suggesting age selection. The percentage of naive T cells measured by flow cytometry correlated strongly with observed TCR beta diversity. Estimates of total diversity based on one million sequenced T cells were regarded as lower bounds and as underestimates. As age increased, observed TCR beta diversity per million T cells dropped in a roughly linear way, and a significant reduction was already evident by age 40.

The library was made by 5' RACE. Sequenced on an Illumina HiSeq 2500. A second 7 to 11 cycle PCR used a sample-barcoded 5' primer and a J-beta primer mix. Each TCR beta cDNA molecule received a unique molecular identifier from a template-switch 5' adaptor carrying 12 random nucleotides. At least 3 million CDR3-containing paired-end reads were obtained from each sample. All of the RNA was converted into first-strand cDNA using the Mint cDNA synthesis kit, with a TRBC-specific oligonucleotide serving as the primer. Following uracil-DNA glycosylase treatment, a first 18-cycle PCR with universal primers M1SS and BC2_uni_R was performed on all cDNA. As for the original processing: For normalization, 1 million high-quality reads were randomly selected from each sample, with every read carrying a distinct molecular identifier. Reads with shared molecular identifiers were discarded instead of being binned into consensus sequences. MiTCR, set to a Q25 quality threshold and the strictest error-elimination algorithm, was used for CDR3 identification, clonotype clustering and error correction. A nonparametric unseen species model with Euler transformation was used to estimate a lower bound on total TCR beta diversity. TCRdb reanalyzed the raw reads on its own, using fastp at Q25 for trimming and MiXCR for clone calling, and kept in-frame beta chains. All rows with the same CDR3 protein become a single entry with the most common DNA and genes. These V and J calls rely on TCRdb rather than the paper's analysis. This sample is represented by about 680,000 distinct CDR3 sequences; around 45% of them were singletons. The ten largest clones take up roughly 31% of the sample.

This clonotype was seen only a few times. The antigen it binds to is not known. No base quality values were provided; no much bigger clone lies one nucleotide off. Systemically healthy Caucasian individuals from Russia, over 30 in total and aged about 6 to 95 years, were included as donors. Each donor gave ten milliliters of peripheral blood, collected into EDTA-treated Vacutainer tubes. Ficoll-Paque density-gradient centrifugation was used to isolate PBMCs, with at least 6.5 million per sample. Trizol reagent was used to extract total RNA from PBMCs, with at least 6 micrograms per sample. Naive CD45RAhigh/CD27high T cell percentages were measured by flow cytometry on a PBMC aliquot from every donor. The CDR3, cysteine through phenylalanine, is 15 amino acids long. The DNA shown is the 45-base CDR3, in frame from base 1. CDR1 and CDR2, per the germline V gene, are SGHTA and FQGNSA. Trimming removed 6 bases from V and 3 bases from J, leaving 15 bases between the germline ends.

The chain is encoded by TRBV7-2 joined to TRBJ1-5; the D segment cannot be called with confidence. The sequence derives from a woman aged 55-69 years in good health. Sequenced sample: blood. The base sequence is TGTGCCAGCAGTCCGGGCGGCACTTACAATCAGCCCCAGCATTTT. Protein translation: CASSPGGTYNQPQHF.